This T cell receptor beta chain was observed in a study of T cell responses to AZD1222 COVID-19 vaccine. On this clone: Its antigen is still unknown.

The assay was immunoSEQ multiplex PCR, and TCRdb's table has in-frame clones only and misses some. This table has about 150,000 clones, roughly nine tenths appearing once. The CDR3 runs 15 residues. V lost 5 bases, J lost 5 bases, and 10 bases stayed unmatched. The germline V gene encodes CDR1 MNHEY and CDR2 SVGEGT. The study's findings and limits: The donor group comprised mostly white British people and more females; the analysis possibly underestimated clonal diversity.

The V and J genes are TRBV6-2 or TRBV6-3 and TRBJ2-7; 9 nucleotides match TRBD1. This TCR derives from an adult who received the AZD1222 COVID-19 vaccine. Sequencing was performed on peripheral blood, taken 28 days after the second AZD1222 dose. For the CDR3, the DNA is TGTGCCAGCAGTGGGGGACAGGGAGTTTACCACGAGCAGTACTTC. It specifies CASSGGQGVYHEQYF.